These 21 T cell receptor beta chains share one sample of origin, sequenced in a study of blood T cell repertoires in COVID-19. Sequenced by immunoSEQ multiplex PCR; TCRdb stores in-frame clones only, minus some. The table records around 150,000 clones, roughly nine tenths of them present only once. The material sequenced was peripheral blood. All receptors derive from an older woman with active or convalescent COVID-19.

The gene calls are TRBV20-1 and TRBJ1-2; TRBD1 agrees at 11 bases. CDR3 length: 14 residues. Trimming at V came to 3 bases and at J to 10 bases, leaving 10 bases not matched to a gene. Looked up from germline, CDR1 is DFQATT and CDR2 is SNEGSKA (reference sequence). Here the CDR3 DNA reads TGCAGTGCTAGTTTAACGGGACAGGGGGACGTCTACACCTTC. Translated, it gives CSASLTGQGDVYTF.

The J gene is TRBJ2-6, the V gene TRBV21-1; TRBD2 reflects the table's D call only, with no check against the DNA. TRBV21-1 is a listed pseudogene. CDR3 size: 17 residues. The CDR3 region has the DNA TGTGCCAGCTTCAGCGGGGATTATAACTCTGGGGCCAACGTCCTGACTTTC. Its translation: CASFSGDYNSGANVLTF.

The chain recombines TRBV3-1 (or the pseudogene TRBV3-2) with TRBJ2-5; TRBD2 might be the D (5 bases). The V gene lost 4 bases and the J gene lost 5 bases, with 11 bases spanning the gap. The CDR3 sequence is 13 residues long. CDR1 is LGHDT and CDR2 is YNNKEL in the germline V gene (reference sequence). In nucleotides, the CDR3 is TGTGCCAGCAGCCCGGGATTGGGGGAGACCCAGTACTTC. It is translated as CASSPGLGETQYF.

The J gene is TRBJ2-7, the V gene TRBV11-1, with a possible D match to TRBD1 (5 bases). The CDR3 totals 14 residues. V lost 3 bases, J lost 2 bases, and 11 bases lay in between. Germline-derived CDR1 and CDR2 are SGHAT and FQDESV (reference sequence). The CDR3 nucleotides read TGTGCCAGCAGCTTGTTCAAGGGGCCCTACGAGCAGTACTTC. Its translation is CASSLFKGPYEQYF.

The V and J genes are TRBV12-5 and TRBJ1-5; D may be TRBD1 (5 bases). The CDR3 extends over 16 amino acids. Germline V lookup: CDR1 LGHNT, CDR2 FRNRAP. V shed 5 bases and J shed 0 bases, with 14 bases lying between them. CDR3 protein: CASGLIQGNSNQPQHF. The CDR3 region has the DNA TGTGCTAGTGGTCTCATTCAGGGTAATAGCAATCAGCCCCAGCATTTT.

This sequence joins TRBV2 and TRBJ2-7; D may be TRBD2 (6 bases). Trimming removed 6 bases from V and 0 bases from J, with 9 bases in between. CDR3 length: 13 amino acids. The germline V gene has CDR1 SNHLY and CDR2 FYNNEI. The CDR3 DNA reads TGTGCCAGCAGGGGGGACTTCTCCTACGAGCAGTACTTC. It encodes CASRGDFSYEQYF.

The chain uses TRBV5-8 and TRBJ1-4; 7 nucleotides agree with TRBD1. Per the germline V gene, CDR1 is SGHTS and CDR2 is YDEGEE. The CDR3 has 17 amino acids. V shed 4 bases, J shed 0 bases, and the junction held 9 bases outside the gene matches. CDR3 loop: CASSPNPGTATNEKLFF. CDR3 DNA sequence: TGTGCCAGCAGCCCCAATCCGGGGACAGCAACTAATGAAAAACTGTTTTTT.

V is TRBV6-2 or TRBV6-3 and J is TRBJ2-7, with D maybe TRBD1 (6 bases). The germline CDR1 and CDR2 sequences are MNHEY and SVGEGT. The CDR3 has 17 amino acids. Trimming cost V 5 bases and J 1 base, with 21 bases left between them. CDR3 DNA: TGTGCCAGCAGTGGGTACACAGGGCCTATACCTTCCTACGAGCAGTACTTC. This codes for CASSGYTGPIPSYEQYF.

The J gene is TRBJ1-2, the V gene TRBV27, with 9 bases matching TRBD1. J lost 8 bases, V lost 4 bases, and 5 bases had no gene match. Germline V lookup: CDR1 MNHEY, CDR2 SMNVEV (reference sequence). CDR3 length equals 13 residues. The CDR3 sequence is CASSWRTGVGYTF. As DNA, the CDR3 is TGTGCCAGCAGTTGGAGGACAGGGGTCGGCTACACCTTC.

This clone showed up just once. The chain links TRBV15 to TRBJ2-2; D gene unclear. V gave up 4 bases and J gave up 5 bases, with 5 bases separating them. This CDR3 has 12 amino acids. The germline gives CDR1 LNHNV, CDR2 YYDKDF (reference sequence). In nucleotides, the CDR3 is TGTGCCACCAGCATCTATACCGGGGAGCTGTTTTTT. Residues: CATSIYTGELFF. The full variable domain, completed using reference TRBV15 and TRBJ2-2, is DAMVIQNPRYQVTQFGKPVTLSCSQTLNHNVMYWYQQKSSQAPKLLFHYYDKDFNNEADTPDNFQSRRPNTSFCFLDIRSPGLGDTAMYLCATSIYTGELFFGEGSRLTVL.

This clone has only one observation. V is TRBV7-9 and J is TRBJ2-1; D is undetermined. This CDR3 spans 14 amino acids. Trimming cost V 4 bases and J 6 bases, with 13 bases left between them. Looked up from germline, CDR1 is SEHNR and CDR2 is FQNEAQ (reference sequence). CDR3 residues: CASSSDRYPNEQFF. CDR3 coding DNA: TGTGCCAGCAGCTCCGATCGGTACCCCAATGAGCAGTTCTTC.

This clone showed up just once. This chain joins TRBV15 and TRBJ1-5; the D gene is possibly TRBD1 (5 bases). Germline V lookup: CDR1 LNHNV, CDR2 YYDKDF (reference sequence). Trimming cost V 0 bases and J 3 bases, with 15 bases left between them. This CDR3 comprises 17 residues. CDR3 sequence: CATSRESAGFANQPQHF. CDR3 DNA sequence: TGTGCCACCAGCAGAGAATCAGCAGGGTTTGCCAATCAGCCCCAGCATTTT.

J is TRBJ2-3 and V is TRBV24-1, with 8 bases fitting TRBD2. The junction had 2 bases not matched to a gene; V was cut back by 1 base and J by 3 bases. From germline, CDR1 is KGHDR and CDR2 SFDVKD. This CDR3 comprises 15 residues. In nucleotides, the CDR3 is TGTGCCACCAGTGATTTCAGCGGGGGAACAGATACGCAGTATTTT. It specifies CATSDFSGGTDTQYF.

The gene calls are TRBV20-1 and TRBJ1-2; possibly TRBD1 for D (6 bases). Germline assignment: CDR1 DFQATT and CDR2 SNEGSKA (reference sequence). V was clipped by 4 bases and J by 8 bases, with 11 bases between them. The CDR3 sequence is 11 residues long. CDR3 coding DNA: TGCAGTGCTAACGTCAGGGGCGGCTACACCTTC. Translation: CSANVRGGYTF.

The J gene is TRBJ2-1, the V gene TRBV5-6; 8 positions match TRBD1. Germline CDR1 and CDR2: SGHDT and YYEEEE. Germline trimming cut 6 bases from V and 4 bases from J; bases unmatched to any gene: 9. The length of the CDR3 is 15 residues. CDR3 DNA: TGTGCCAGCACCACGGCAGGACAGGGTTACAATGAGCAGTTCTTC. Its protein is CASTTAGQGYNEQFF.

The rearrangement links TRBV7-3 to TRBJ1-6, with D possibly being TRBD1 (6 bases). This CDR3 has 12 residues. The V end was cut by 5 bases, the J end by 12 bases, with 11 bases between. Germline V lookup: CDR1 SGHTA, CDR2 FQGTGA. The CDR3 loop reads CASSVGGGPLHF. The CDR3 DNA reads TGTGCCAGCAGCGTAGGGGGGGGACCCCTCCACTTT.

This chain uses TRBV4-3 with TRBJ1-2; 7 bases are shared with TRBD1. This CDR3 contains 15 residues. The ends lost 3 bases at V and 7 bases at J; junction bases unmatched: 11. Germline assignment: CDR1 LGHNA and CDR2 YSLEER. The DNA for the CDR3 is TGCGCCAGCAGCCAGTTTACCGGGACAGTGAGTGGCTACACCTTC. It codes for CASSQFTGTVSGYTF.

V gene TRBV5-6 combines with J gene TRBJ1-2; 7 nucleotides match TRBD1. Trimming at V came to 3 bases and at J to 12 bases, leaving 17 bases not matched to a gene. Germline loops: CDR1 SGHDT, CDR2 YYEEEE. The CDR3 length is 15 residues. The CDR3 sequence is CASSYRSTGSRRNTF. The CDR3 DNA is TGTGCCAGCAGCTACCGCTCGACAGGGTCCCGGCGCAACACCTTC.

The CDR3 reads CASSLSQGPGELFF. The CDR3 coding sequence is TGCGCCAGCAGCTTGAGTCAGGGGCCCGGGGAGCTGTTTTTT. The chain joins TRBV5-1 to TRBJ2-2, with D possibly TRBD1 on 6 matching bases. The CDR3 runs to 14 residues. Between the trimmed V and J ends, which lost 1 base and 6 bases, there was a span of 10 bases. Germline V gene sequence: CDR1 SGHRS, CDR2 YFSETQ.

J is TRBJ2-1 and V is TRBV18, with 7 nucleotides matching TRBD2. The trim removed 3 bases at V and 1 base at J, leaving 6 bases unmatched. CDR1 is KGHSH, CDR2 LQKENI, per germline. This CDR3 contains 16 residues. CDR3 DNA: TGTGCCAGCTCACCCCCCGCCGGGGGGTCCTACAATGAGCAGTTCTTC. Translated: CASSPPAGGSYNEQFF.

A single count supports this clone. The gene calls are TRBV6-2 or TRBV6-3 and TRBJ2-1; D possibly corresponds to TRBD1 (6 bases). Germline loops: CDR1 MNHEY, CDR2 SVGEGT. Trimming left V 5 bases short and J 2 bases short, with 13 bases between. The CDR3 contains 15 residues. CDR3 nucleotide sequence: TGTGCCAGCAGTACCCACAGGGACCCCTACAATGAGCAGTTCTTC. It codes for CASSTHRDPYNEQFF.